Following are 8 T cell receptor beta chains from one sample sequenced in a study of control samples from healthy donors and cancer patients. Produced via immunoSEQ multiplex PCR; TCRdb's table is partial and in-frame only. The table includes over 150,000 clones, approximately 94% detected once. The sample comprised blood. The source of these receptors is a man aged 40-49 years in good health.

In its sample, this clone was seen once. Here the CDR3 reads CASSKTTVDGYTF. The CDR3 bases are TGTGCCAGCAGTAAAACAACAGTGGATGGCTACACCTTC. The rearrangement uses TRBV3-1 (or the pseudogene TRBV3-2) and TRBJ1-2; D is uncertain. With 6 bases removed from V and 6 bases from J, the gap between germline ends came to 14 bases. The length of the CDR3 is 13 residues. The germline V gene encodes CDR1 LGHDT and CDR2 YNNKEL (reference sequence).

The genes are TRBV19 and TRBJ1-5, with D maybe TRBD1 (5 bases). This CDR3 has 16 amino acids. The V gene's germline CDR1 is LNHDA and CDR2 SQIVND (reference sequence). Trimming stripped 6 bases from V and 4 bases from J, with 19 bases between. The CDR3 region has the DNA TGTGCCAGTAGCCCCCCCGGCGGGGCCCTTAATCAGCCCCAGCATTTT. Translating it yields CASSPPGGALNQPQHF.

The sample holds one count of this clone. The chain combines TRBV7-9 with TRBJ1-6, with D possibly TRBD1 on 5 matching bases. The germline gives CDR1 SEHNR, CDR2 FQNEAQ (reference sequence). The CDR3 spans 16 residues. The V end lost 5 bases, the J end lost 0 bases, and 11 bases lay between the germline ends. The CDR3, as DNA: TGTGCCAGCAGCCGCCGGGGGAGCTCCTATAATTCACCCCTCCACTTT. Amino acids: CASSRRGSSYNSPLHF.

The V and J genes are TRBV19 and TRBJ1-2; no clear D. The CDR3 has 15 amino acids. Germline V gene sequence: CDR1 LNHDA, CDR2 SQIVND (reference sequence). The ends were cut back, 4 bases at V and 4 bases at J, with 16 bases in the middle. The DNA of the CDR3 is TGTGCCAGTAGTACCGCTCGGGCCTCCGGCTATGGCTACACCTTC. As protein: CASSTARASGYGYTF. Full variable domain (remainder filled in from reference TRBV19 and TRBJ1-2): DGGITQSPKYLFRKEGQNVTLSCEQNLNHDAMYWYRQDPGQGLRLIYYSQIVNDFQKGDIAEGYSVSREKKESFPLTVTSAQKNPTAFYLCASSTARASGYGYTFGSGTRLTVV.

The V call is TRBV5-5, the J call TRBJ1-1; possible D gene TRBD1, 6 bases. V was shortened by 4 bases and J by 1 base, with 14 bases between the two germline ends. The CDR3 contains 15 residues. Germline V gene data show CDR1 as SGHKS and CDR2 as YYEKEE (reference sequence). CDR3 sequence (DNA): TGTGCCAGCAGCCCACGACAGGATGGGAACACTGAAGCTTTCTTT. Translated, it gives CASSPRQDGNTEAFF.

This clone is a singleton in its sample. The chain combines TRBV7-2 with TRBJ1-2, with D maybe TRBD1 (5 bases). Between the trimmed V and J ends, which lost 3 bases and 6 bases, there was a span of 17 bases. The CDR3 has 15 amino acids. Germline assignment: CDR1 SGHTA and CDR2 FQGNSA. CDR3 loop: CASSFVAAGRNGYTF. CDR3 DNA sequence: TGTGCCAGCAGCTTCGTGGCGGCAGGGCGAAATGGCTACACCTTC.

The CDR3 spells CASSIVVGVGVPYEQYF. The CDR3 nucleotides read TGTGCCAGTAGTATAGTGGTCGGCGTGGGGGTCCCATACGAGCAGTACTTC. The rearrangement links TRBV19 to TRBJ2-7, with D perhaps assigned TRBD1 or TRBD2 (5 bases each). V was pared by 1 base and J by 4 bases, with 20 bases between. This CDR3 region has 17 residues. Germline values: CDR1 LNHDA, CDR2 SQIVND (reference sequence). Looking up the rest from reference TRBV19 and TRBJ2-7 gives the full variable domain: DGGITQSPKYLFRKEGQNVTLSCEQNLNHDAMYWYRQDPGQGLRLIYYSQIVNDFQKGDIAEGYSVSREKKESFPLTVTSAQKNPTAFYLCASSIVVGVGVPYEQYFGPGTRLTVT.

The V gene is TRBV28, the J gene TRBJ1-1; 8 bases line up with TRBD1. The V gene end was trimmed by 5 bases and the J gene end by 10 bases; junction bases not matched to a gene: 9. This CDR3 is built from 13 residues. Germline CDR1 is MDHEN and CDR2 is SYDVKM. CDR3 loop: CASSQDRALGAFF. The CDR3 DNA reads as TGTGCCAGCAGTCAGGACAGGGCCCTTGGAGCTTTCTTT.